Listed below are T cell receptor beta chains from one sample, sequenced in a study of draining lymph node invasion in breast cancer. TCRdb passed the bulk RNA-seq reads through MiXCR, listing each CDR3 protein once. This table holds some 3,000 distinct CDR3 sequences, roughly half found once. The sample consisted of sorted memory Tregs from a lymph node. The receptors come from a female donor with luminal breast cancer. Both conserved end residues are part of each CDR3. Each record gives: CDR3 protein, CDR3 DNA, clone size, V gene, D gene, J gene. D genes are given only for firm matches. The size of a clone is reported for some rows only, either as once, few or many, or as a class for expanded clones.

CATSPLRNQPQHF	TGTGCCACCAGCCCCCTTCGCAATCAGCCCCAGCATTTT	.	TRBV15	.	TRBJ1-5
CASSGGVSNYGYTF	TGTGCCAGCAGCGGGGGCGTCTCTAACTATGGCTACACCTTC	.	TRBV7-2	.	TRBJ1-2
CSANGITGELFF	TGCAGTGCAAACGGGATCACCGGGGAGCTGTTTTTT	.	TRBV20-1	.	TRBJ2-2
CASSSLQGSSYEQYF	TGTGCCAGCAGCTCCCTACAGGGGAGCTCCTACGAGCAGTACTTC	.	TRBV7-8	TRBD1	TRBJ2-7
CASSSTGGPTDTQYF	TGCGCCAGCAGCTCGACGGGGGGACCCACAGATACGCAGTATTTT	.	TRBV5-1	TRBD2	TRBJ2-3
CASSPSLFAGPLHF	TGTGCCAGCAGCCCCTCGCTCTTCGCGGGCCCCCTCCACTTT	.	TRBV14	.	TRBJ1-6
CASSGQANNEQFF	TGTGCCAGCAGTGGACAGGCTAACAATGAGCAGTTCTTC	.	TRBV27	TRBD1	TRBJ2-1
CSTSYRSSYNEQFF	TGCAGTACTAGTTACAGGAGCTCCTACAATGAGCAGTTCTTC	.	TRBV20-1	.	TRBJ2-1
CASSRDRGPWTEAFF	TGTGCCAGCAGCCGAGACCGGGGTCCCTGGACTGAAGCTTTCTTT	.	TRBV3-1	.	TRBJ1-1
CASRQEAVSNHPQHF	TGCGCCAGCAGACAAGAGGCAGTATCAAATCACCCCCAGCATTTT	.	TRBV4-1	.	TRBJ1-5
CASSLTGTGGNEQFF	TGTGCCAGCAGTTTAACCGGGACAGGGGGGAATGAGCAGTTCTTC	few	TRBV11-2	TRBD1	TRBJ2-1
CASSQKVGLQYF	TGTGCCAGCAGCCAAAAGGTCGGCCTGCAGTATTTT	.	TRBV3-1	.	TRBJ2-3
CASRLASSYNSPLHF	TGTGCCAGCAGGCTCGCTAGCTCCTATAATTCACCCCTCCACTTT	.	TRBV6-5	.	TRBJ1-6
CASSDLAGGGTGELFF	TGTGCCAGCAGCGATCTGGCGGGAGGGGGTACCGGGGAGCTGTTTTTT	.	TRBV2	TRBD2	TRBJ2-2
CAWRGGPTANYGYTF	TGTGCCTGGAGAGGGGGACCAACGGCAAACTATGGCTACACCTTC	.	TRBV30	.	TRBJ1-2
CSAWPGRPEAFF	TGCAGTGCCTGGCCGGGCAGGCCTGAAGCTTTCTTT	.	TRBV20-1	.	TRBJ1-1
CASSVRGVSTDTQYF	TGTGCCAGCAGCGTGAGGGGGGTCAGCACAGATACGCAGTATTTT	.	TRBV7-9	.	TRBJ2-3
CASSASGQLQPQHF	TGTGCCAGCAGCGCGTCGGGACAACTTCAGCCCCAGCATTTT	few	TRBV9	.	TRBJ1-5
CASSPGQFVSYTF	TGTGCCAGCAGTCCCGGACAGTTTGTCAGCTACACCTTC	.	TRBV12-3/TRBV12-4	.	TRBJ1-2
CASSQEQGANTGELFF	TGCGCCAGCAGCCAAGAGCAGGGGGCGAACACCGGGGAGCTGTTTTTT	few	TRBV4-1	TRBD1	TRBJ2-2
CASSRGSYEQYF	TGTGCCAGCAGTAGAGGCTCCTACGAGCAGTACTTC	few	TRBV12-3/TRBV12-4	.	TRBJ2-7
CASSVGSWGESPLHF	TGTGCCAGCAGCGTAGGATCTTGGGGGGAGTCACCCCTCCACTTT	.	TRBV9	.	TRBJ1-6
CSARVAQWNQPQHF	TGCAGTGCTAGAGTCGCACAGTGGAATCAGCCCCAGCATTTT	.	TRBV20-1	.	TRBJ1-5
CASSQGQSQETQYF	TGTGCCAGCAGCCAAGGACAGTCCCAAGAGACCCAGTACTTC	.	TRBV3-1	.	TRBJ2-5
CASSHTTRDTGELFF	TGCGCCAGCAGCCATACCACCCGGGACACCGGGGAGCTGTTTTTT	large	TRBV5-1	.	TRBJ2-2
CASSQETRVSEAFF	TGTGCCAGCAGCCAAGAAACCAGGGTCAGTGAAGCTTTCTTT	.	TRBV4-2	.	TRBJ1-1
CASGDRYEQYF	TGTGCCAGCGGGGACAGGTACGAGCAGTACTTC	.	TRBV2	TRBD1	TRBJ2-7
CASSLRVSGNPDRYNEQFF	TGTGCCAGCAGCTTAAGGGTTAGCGGGAACCCCGACCGCTACAATGAGCAGTTCTTC	.	TRBV7-9	TRBD2	TRBJ2-1
CASSLFPGQGATYEQYF	TGCGCCAGCAGCCTTTTCCCCGGACAGGGGGCTACCTACGAGCAGTACTTC	.	TRBV4-1	TRBD1	TRBJ2-7
CASSGPWGYGYTF	TGTGCCAGCAGTGGGCCCTGGGGCTATGGCTACACCTTC	.	TRBV28	.	TRBJ1-2
CASSLTREKLFF	TGTGCCAGCAGCCTAACCCGGGAAAAACTGTTTTTT	few	TRBV7-2	.	TRBJ1-4
CASSSGRETQYF	TGTGCCAGCAGCTCCGGACGGGAGACCCAGTACTTC	.	TRBV5-6	.	TRBJ2-5
CASSIGQGAGGYTF	TGTGCCAGTAGTATCGGACAGGGGGCTGGTGGCTACACCTTC	.	TRBV19	TRBD1	TRBJ1-2
CASSNLAGAPQYF	TGTGCCAGCAGTAACCTAGCGGGGGCTCCGCAGTATTTT	.	TRBV12-3/TRBV12-4	TRBD2	TRBJ2-3
CASSLDPRGANQPQHF	TGTGCCAGCAGTTTGGATCCCAGGGGCGCTAATCAGCCCCAGCATTTT	.	TRBV12-3/TRBV12-4	.	TRBJ1-5
CASRSGQISTNEKLFF	TGTGCCAGCCGATCGGGACAGATTTCAACTAATGAAAAACTGTTTTTT	.	TRBV7-9	TRBD1	TRBJ1-4
CASSQRQGSIYEQYF	TGTGCCAGCAGTCAACGACAGGGTTCCATCTACGAGCAGTACTTC	.	TRBV6-5	TRBD1	TRBJ2-7
CASSGIRGSYEQYF	TGTGCCAGCAGTGGGATACGGGGCTCCTACGAGCAGTACTTC	few	TRBV25-1	.	TRBJ2-7
CASSGRAGGQETQYF	TGTGCCAGCAGTGGGCGGGCGGGGGGCCAAGAGACCCAGTACTTC	.	TRBV7-2	TRBD2	TRBJ2-5
CASSLVPYSGAGADTQYF	TGTGCCAGCAGCTTAGTTCCTTATAGCGGGGCAGGGGCGGATACGCAGTATTTT	.	TRBV11-2	TRBD2	TRBJ2-3
CASSLRPPRVVNEQFF	TGTGCCAGCAGCTTAAGGCCCCCTAGGGTTGTCAATGAGCAGTTCTTC	.	TRBV7-3	.	TRBJ2-1
CSASEQSYEQYF	TGCAGTGCTAGTGAACAGTCCTACGAGCAGTACTTC	.	TRBV20-1	.	TRBJ2-7
CASRSGGAAYTQYF	TGTGCCAGCAGGTCCGGGGGAGCGGCGTATACGCAGTATTTT	.	TRBV4-2	.	TRBJ2-3
CASSRGQGPYEQYF	TGTGCCAGCAGTCGAGGACAAGGCCCCTACGAGCAGTACTTC	few	TRBV28	.	TRBJ2-7
CASRPGQGDYGYTF	TGCGCCAGCAGACCCGGACAGGGGGACTATGGCTACACCTTC	once	TRBV5-1	TRBD1	TRBJ1-2
CASSYSIGIMYGYTF	TGTGCCAGCAGTTACTCGATCGGGATAATGTATGGCTACACCTTC	few	TRBV6-6	.	TRBJ1-2
CASSYRTGNEAFF	TGTGCCAGCAGTTACCGGACAGGAAATGAAGCTTTCTTT	.	TRBV6-5	TRBD1	TRBJ1-1
CASSLTSGSYQETQYF	TGCGCCAGCAGCTTAACTAGCGGGAGTTACCAAGAGACCCAGTACTTC	once	TRBV5-1	TRBD2	TRBJ2-5
CSAWRANEQFF	TGCAGTGCTTGGCGGGCCAATGAGCAGTTCTTC	.	TRBV20-1	.	TRBJ2-1
CASSGVGEQFF	TGTGCCAGCAGCGGCGTAGGGGAGCAGTTCTTC	few	TRBV11-2	.	TRBJ2-1
CASSLVVAGRETQYF	TGCGCCAGCAGCTTGGTCGTAGCGGGACGGGAGACCCAGTACTTC	.	TRBV5-1	TRBD2	TRBJ2-5
CASRSGQGNTGELFF	TGTGCCAGCAGGTCCGGACAGGGAAACACCGGGGAGCTGTTTTTT	few	TRBV12-3/TRBV12-4	TRBD1	TRBJ2-2
CASSLAQLLGGYTF	TGTGCCAGCAGCTTAGCGCAGCTACTGGGTGGCTACACCTTC	.	TRBV7-2	.	TRBJ1-2
CASSAGGTREGLVYGYTF	TGTGCCAGCAGCGCGGGGGGGACCCGGGAAGGGTTGGTGTATGGCTACACCTTC	.	TRBV5-5	.	TRBJ1-2
CASRREDGTDTQYF	TGCGCCAGCAGGCGGGAGGACGGCACAGATACGCAGTATTTT	.	TRBV5-1	TRBD2	TRBJ2-3